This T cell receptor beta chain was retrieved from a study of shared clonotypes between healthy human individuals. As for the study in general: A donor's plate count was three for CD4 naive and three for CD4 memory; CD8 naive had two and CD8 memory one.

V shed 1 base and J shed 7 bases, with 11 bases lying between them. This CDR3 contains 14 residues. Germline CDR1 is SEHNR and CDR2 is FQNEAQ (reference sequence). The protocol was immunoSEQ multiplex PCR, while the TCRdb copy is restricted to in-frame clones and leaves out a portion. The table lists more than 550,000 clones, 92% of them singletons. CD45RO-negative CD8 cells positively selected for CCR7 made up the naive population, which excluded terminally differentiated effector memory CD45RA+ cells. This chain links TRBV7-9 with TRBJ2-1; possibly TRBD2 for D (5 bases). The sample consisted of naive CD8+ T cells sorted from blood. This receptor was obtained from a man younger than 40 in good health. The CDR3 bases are TGTGCCAGCAGCTTAGTTCCTAGCCAGAATGAGCAGTTCTTC. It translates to CASSLVPSQNEQFF. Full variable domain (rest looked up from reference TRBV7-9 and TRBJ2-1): DTGVSQNPRHKITKRGQNVTFRCDPISEHNRLYWYRQTLGQGPEFLTYFQNEAQLEKSRLLSDRFSAERPKGSFSTLEIQRTEQGDSAMYLCASSLVPSQNEQFFGPGTRLTVL.